Each of the 28 T cell receptor beta chains below was sequenced from the same sample in a study of long-term antiretroviral therapy in people with HIV. This was the immunoSEQ v3.0 assay at survey level. The table came from immunoSEQ multiplex PCR; TCRdb's copy has only in-frame clones and leaves some out. The sample has approximately 6,500 clones, approximately 85% seen once. The sample was unsorted PBMCs, taken 3.7 years after starting antiretroviral therapy. The source is a woman between 45 and 60 years old with HIV.

This clone was observed a single time. The genes are TRBV10-1 and TRBJ2-7; D not resolved. Germline loops: CDR1 WNHNN, CDR2 SYGVQD (reference sequence). This CDR3 has 8 amino acids. V lost 10 bases, J lost 12 bases, and 10 bases lay in between. CDR3 sequence: CAIHDLYF. The DNA for the CDR3 is TGCGCCATCCATGACCTGTACTTC.

V usage is TRBV18 and J usage is TRBJ2-1; D is ambiguous. Per germline, CDR1 KGHSH and CDR2 LQKENI. The V end lost 4 bases, the J end lost 8 bases, and 15 bases lay between the germline ends. The CDR3 extends over 14 amino acids. The DNA of the CDR3 is TGTGCCAGCTCACACGAAGGTCAGTACTATGAGCAGTTCTTC. Translation: CASSHEGQYYEQFF.

CDR3 residues: CASSLVGALGNEQFF. The CDR3 nucleotides read TGTGCCAGCAGCTTAGTCGGGGCGTTGGGCAATGAGCAGTTCTTC. V is TRBV11-3 and J is TRBJ2-1, with D possibly called TRBD1 or TRBD2 (5 bases each). This CDR3 is built from 15 residues. CDR1 and CDR2 from the germline V gene are SGHNT and YENEEA. Between the trimmed V and J ends, which lost 1 base and 6 bases, there was a span of 13 bases.

The chain has TRBV4-2 and TRBJ2-7; 7 positions agree with TRBD2. CDR1 and CDR2 from the germline V gene are LGHNA and YNFKEQ. The CDR3 runs 14 residues. Trimming at V came to 4 bases and at J to 2 bases, leaving 5 bases not matched to a gene. CDR3 DNA sequence: TGTGCCAGCAGCCGAACTAGCGAGACCTACGAGCAGTACTTC. Translated, it gives CASSRTSETYEQYF.

The chain uses TRBV28 and TRBJ1-1; D unresolved. Trimming left V 7 bases short and J 0 bases short, with 6 bases between. The CDR3 runs to 12 residues. Germline V gene lookup returns CDR1 MDHEN and CDR2 SYDVKM. This chain's CDR3 is CASNIMNTEAFF. The CDR3 bases are TGTGCCAGCAACATTATGAACACTGAAGCTTTCTTT.

The chain joins TRBV7-2 to TRBJ2-1; the D gene could be TRBD1 or TRBD2 (5 bases each). The V gene lost 2 bases and the J gene lost 6 bases, with 26 bases spanning the gap. CDR3 length: 19 amino acids. Germline lookup yields CDR1 SGHTA and CDR2 FQGNSA. CDR3 amino acids: CASSLNLVGSGTRGNEQFF. CDR3 sequence (DNA): TGTGCCAGCAGCTTAAATCTTGTCGGGTCCGGGACGAGGGGCAATGAGCAGTTCTTC.

The genes are TRBV5-1 and TRBJ2-2; weak D call: TRBD1 (7 bases). Trimming left V 2 bases short and J 6 bases short, with 23 bases between. The CDR3 covers 18 residues. Germline assignment: CDR1 SGHRS and CDR2 YFSETQ. The CDR3, as DNA: TGCGCCAGCAGCTTTACCCCGGGGCAGGGGGGTAAGGCCGGGGAGCTGTTTTTT. It is translated as CASSFTPGQGGKAGELFF. The full variable domain, with the rest looked up from reference TRBV5-1 and TRBJ2-2, is KAGVTQTPRYLIKTRGQQVTLSCSPISGHRSVSWYQQTPGQGLQFLFEYFSETQRNKGNFPGRFSGRQFSNSRSEMNVSTLELGDSALYLCASSFTPGQGGKAGELFFGEGSRLTVL.

The rearrangement uses TRBV28 and TRBJ2-7; 7 positions agree with TRBD2. Trimming removed 3 bases from V and 2 bases from J; junction bases left unmatched: 4. The germline gives CDR1 MDHEN, CDR2 SYDVKM. The length of the CDR3 is 14 residues. The CDR3 loop is CASSLVTSPYEQYF. The CDR3 bases are TGTGCCAGCAGTTTGGTGACTAGCCCCTACGAGCAGTACTTC.

The J gene is TRBJ2-3, the V gene TRBV4-3; possibly TRBD2 for D (6 bases). The CDR3 totals 18 residues. The V gene's germline CDR1 is LGHNA and CDR2 YSLEER. Trimming removed 1 base from V and 6 bases from J, with 23 bases in between. This CDR3 is CASSQVWGDAGLQDTQYF. Here the CDR3 DNA reads TGCGCCAGCAGCCAAGTGTGGGGGGACGCCGGTTTGCAGGATACGCAGTATTTT.

The V gene is TRBV14, the J gene TRBJ1-2; D unresolved. Trimming removed 0 bases from V and 3 bases from J, with 5 bases in between. Germline CDR1 reads SGHDN; CDR2 reads FVKESK. This CDR3 is 13 amino acids long. CDR3 region: CASSQDSYYGYTF. The CDR3 DNA reads as TGTGCCAGCAGCCAAGACTCGTACTATGGCTACACCTTC.

A single count supports this clone. This chain connects TRBV9 to TRBJ2-7; 7 positions agree with TRBD2. With 0 bases clipped from V and 5 bases from J, the junction kept 8 bases outside the gene matches. The CDR3 consists of 15 residues. Germline CDR1 and CDR2: SGDLS and YYNGEE. The CDR3 DNA reads as TGTGCCAGCAGCGTAGGCGGGACTAAGTTCGACGAGCAGTACTTC. Protein product: CASSVGGTKFDEQYF.

The rearrangement uses TRBV18 and TRBJ1-2; D unclear. Germline loops: CDR1 KGHSH, CDR2 LQKENI. Trimming pared 3 bases from V and 4 bases from J, leaving 18 bases between. This CDR3 region has 16 residues. The chain's CDR3 is CASSPLGFQDFYGYTF. The CDR3 coding sequence is TGTGCCAGCTCACCGCTGGGCTTCCAGGACTTCTATGGCTACACCTTC.

The genes are TRBV19 and TRBJ2-7; D remains unclear. CDR3 length equals 13 residues. Trimming cost V 1 base and J 0 bases, with 4 bases left between them. Looked up from germline, CDR1 is LNHDA and CDR2 is SQIVND (reference sequence). The CDR3 loop reads CASSIAISYEQYF. DNA for the CDR3: TGTGCCAGTAGTATAGCCATCTCCTACGAGCAGTACTTC.

The chain carries TRBV7-9 and TRBJ1-1; no reliable D call. Looked up from germline, CDR1 is SEHNR and CDR2 is FQNEAQ (reference sequence). The CDR3 runs 13 residues. Trimming left V 3 bases short and J 1 base short, with 6 bases between. The CDR3 DNA reads TGTGCCAGCAGCTTGAAGGCGAACACTGAAGCTTTCTTT. It encodes CASSLKANTEAFF.

The J gene is TRBJ2-7, the V gene TRBV28; either TRBD1 or TRBD2 may fit D (6 bases each). The germline V gene has CDR1 MDHEN and CDR2 SYDVKM. CDR3 length: 13 amino acids. Trimming cost V 7 bases and J 10 bases, with 20 bases left between them. This chain's CDR3 is CASTPHPTGLQYF. CDR3 nucleotides: TGTGCCAGCACCCCCCACCCGACAGGACTACAGTACTTC.

CDR3 bases: TGTGCCAGCAGTTACAGGGTAGCGGGGTTGGACGAGCAGTACTTC. Its translation is CASSYRVAGLDEQYF. The chain carries TRBV6-5 and TRBJ2-7, with 8 bases fitting TRBD2. V dropped 2 bases and J dropped 5; count of bases not matched to a gene: 8. Germline assignment: CDR1 MNHEY and CDR2 SVGAGI. CDR3 length equals 15 residues.

This clone has only a few counts. The J gene is TRBJ2-3, the V gene TRBV12-5; D is perhaps TRBD2 (6 bases). CDR1 and CDR2 from the germline V gene are LGHNT and FRNRAP. V shed 6 bases and J shed 2 bases, with 24 bases lying between them. This CDR3 is built from 18 residues. Here the CDR3 DNA reads TGTGCTAGTGGCCTGGGGTTTAGCGGTAAGGCGCCCACAGATACGCAGTATTTT. It specifies CASGLGFSGKAPTDTQYF.

V and J are TRBV7-9 and TRBJ2-5; maybe TRBD1 (6 bases). From germline, CDR1 is SEHNR and CDR2 FQNEAQ (reference sequence). Trimming took 0 bases from V and 4 from J, leaving 6 bases between them. CDR3 length equals 13 residues. CDR3 sequence (DNA): TGTGCCAGCAGCTTAGCGGGGGCAGAGACCCAGTACTTC. Residues: CASSLAGAETQYF.

The V gene is TRBV19, the J gene TRBJ2-5, with 7 bases lining up with TRBD1. From germline, CDR1 is LNHDA and CDR2 SQIVND (reference sequence). The CDR3 has 16 amino acids. Losses at the gene ends were 1 base for V and 7 bases for J; bases not matched to a gene: 12. The CDR3 protein is CASSIATRGGVMTQYF. The CDR3 coding sequence is TGTGCCAGTAGTATAGCCACGAGAGGGGGCGTAATGACCCAGTACTTC.

CDR3 nucleotides: TGTGCCAGCAGCTTAACTCTAGCGCCCCAGGGAGAGCAGTTCTTC. Residues: CASSLTLAPQGEQFF. J is TRBJ2-1 and V is TRBV5-4; a weak D match, TRBD2 (6 bases). V was cut by 2 bases and J by 10 bases, with 19 bases left in between. This CDR3 spans 15 amino acids. The V gene's germline CDR1 is SGHNT and CDR2 YYREEE (reference sequence).

The chain recombines TRBV6-5 with TRBJ2-2, with TRBD1 matching over 7 bases. The CDR3 length is 15 residues. Germline lookup yields CDR1 MNHEY and CDR2 SVGAGI. With V trimmed by 2 bases and J by 3 bases, 3 bases remained unmatched. The CDR3 loop is CASSYRGLDTGELFF. CDR3 nucleotide sequence: TGTGCCAGCAGTTACAGGGGGCTGGACACCGGGGAGCTGTTTTTT.

V usage is TRBV4-1 and J usage is TRBJ2-5; maybe TRBD2 (6 bases). With the DNA end fitting TRBJ2-7 better, the J assignment may be wrong. This CDR3 is built from 16 residues. The germline gives CDR1 MGHRA, CDR2 YSYEKL. The CDR3 sequence is CASSQDGSGRSYEQYF. In nucleotides, the CDR3 is TGCGCCAGCAGCCAAGATGGGAGCGGGCGTTCCTACGAGCAGTACTTC.

This sequence joins TRBV5-1 and TRBJ2-2, with TRBD2 matching over 9 bases. The CDR3 runs to 15 residues. Trimming removed 4 bases from V and 6 bases from J; junction bases left unmatched: 7. CDR1 is SGHRS and CDR2 is YFSETQ in the germline V gene. CDR3 protein: CASSAGLAGPGELFF. The CDR3, as DNA: TGCGCCAGCAGCGCGGGACTAGCCGGCCCCGGGGAGCTGTTTTTT.

The CDR3 protein is CATSRGEGLFYTF. In DNA form, the CDR3 reads TGTGCCACCAGCAGAGGCGAGGGGCTTTTTTACACCTTC. This chain connects TRBV15 to TRBJ1-2; tentative D call: TRBD1 (5 bases). The CDR3 runs 13 residues. CDR1 and CDR2 (germline): LNHNV, YYDKDF (reference sequence). The V and J ends lost 1 base and 11 bases respectively, with 14 bases between them.

The rearrangement uses TRBV10-3 and TRBJ2-7; a weak D match, TRBD1 (6 bases). Germline values: CDR1 ENHRY, CDR2 SYGVKD. The ends were cut back, 4 bases at V and 5 bases at J, with 12 bases in the middle. The CDR3 runs 13 residues. The CDR3 loop reads CAISVQGVNEQYF. In nucleotides, the CDR3 is TGTGCCATCAGTGTACAGGGTGTTAACGAGCAGTACTTC.

V and J are TRBV7-9 and TRBJ2-1; D gene unclear. CDR1 is SEHNR, CDR2 FQNEAQ, per germline (reference sequence). The CDR3 consists of 13 residues. Trimming shortened V by 1 base and J by 6 bases, and 7 bases separated the two germline ends. Written as DNA, the CDR3 is TGTGCCAGCAGCTTAGAAATTCTCAATGAGCAGTTCTTC. This sequence encodes CASSLEILNEQFF. The full variable domain, in which reference TRBV7-9 and TRBJ2-1 provide the parts outside the CDR3, is DTGVSQNPRHKITKRGQNVTFRCDPISEHNRLYWYRQTLGQGPEFLTYFQNEAQLEKSRLLSDRFSAERPKGSFSTLEIQRTEQGDSAMYLCASSLEILNEQFFGPGTRLTVL.

This clone came up a few times. V is TRBV5-4 and J is TRBJ2-7; the D is unclear. Germline V CDR1 and CDR2: SGHNT, YYREEE (reference sequence). The CDR3 sequence is 14 residues long. Trimming removed 0 bases at V and 3 bases at J, with 10 bases between. The chain's CDR3 is CASSLGPASYEQYF. The CDR3 DNA sequence: TGTGCCAGCAGCTTGGGGCCAGCAAGCTACGAGCAGTACTTC.

This clone is a singleton in its sample. J is TRBJ2-2 and V is TRBV27, with TRBD1 as a possible D gene (5 bases). Germline CDR1 reads MNHEY; CDR2 reads SMNVEV (reference sequence). V was pared by 2 bases and J by 5 bases, with 12 bases between. The CDR3 has 15 amino acids. The CDR3 here is CASSLVQALTGELFF. CDR3 DNA sequence: TGTGCCAGCAGTTTAGTACAGGCGTTAACCGGGGAGCTGTTTTTT.